What follows are 2 T cell receptor beta chains derived from one specimen sequenced in a study of blood T cell repertoires in COVID-19. The assay was immunoSEQ multiplex PCR, and TCRdb's table has in-frame clones only and misses some. The sample contains around 250,000 clones, about 83% of which appear only once. The material sequenced was PBMCs or T cells enriched from blood (not recorded which). The receptors shown here come from a woman between 50 and 59 years old who had recovered from COVID-19.

V is TRBV5-1 and J is TRBJ1-2; 9 bases line up with TRBD1. The J segment lost 4 bases and the V segment lost 5 bases, leaving 6 bases of the junction unmatched. The germline V gene encodes CDR1 SGHRS and CDR2 YFSETQ. This CDR3 has 14 residues. The CDR3 DNA is TGCGCCAGCAGTTTCGAGACAGGGGGCTATGGCTACACCTTC. Translation gives CASSFETGGYGYTF.

V and J are TRBV19 and TRBJ2-6, with 7 positions matching TRBD1. There are 17 residues in the CDR3. Germline CDR1 reads LNHDA; CDR2 reads SQIVND (reference sequence). J gave up 2 bases and V 3 bases, and 7 bases lay outside the gene matches. CDR3 region: CASSIYQTGTGANVLTF. CDR3 in DNA: TGTGCCAGTAGTATTTACCAGACAGGGACTGGGGCCAACGTCCTGACTTTC.